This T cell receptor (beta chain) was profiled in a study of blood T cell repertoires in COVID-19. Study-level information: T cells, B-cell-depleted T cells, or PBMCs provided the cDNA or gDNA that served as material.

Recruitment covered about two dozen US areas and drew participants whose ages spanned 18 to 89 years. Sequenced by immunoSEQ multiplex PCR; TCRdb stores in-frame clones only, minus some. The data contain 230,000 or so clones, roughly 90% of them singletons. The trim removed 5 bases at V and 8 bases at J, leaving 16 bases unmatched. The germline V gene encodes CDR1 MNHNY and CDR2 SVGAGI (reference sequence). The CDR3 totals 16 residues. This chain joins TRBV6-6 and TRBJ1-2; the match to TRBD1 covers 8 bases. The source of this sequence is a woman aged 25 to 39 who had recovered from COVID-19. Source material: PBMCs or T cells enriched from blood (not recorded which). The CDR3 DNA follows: TGTGCCAGCAGTCGACCTGGACAGGGAGCGAGCCTAGGCTACACCTTC. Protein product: CASSRPGQGASLGYTF.